The next 12 T cell receptor beta chains were all read from a single sample in a study of CD8+ T cells in alopecia areata. Treatment meaning: oral pan-JAK inhibitor, 5-10 mg twice daily. cDNA reverse transcribed from extracted RNA served as the sequencing template. Only in-frame clones appear in the TCRdb table, and some are missing; sequencing was by immunoSEQ multiplex PCR. The sample contains about 190,000 clones, roughly 50% of which appear only once. The sample consisted of CD8+ T cells sorted from blood, taken at week 24, from a patient treated with tofacitinib. The receptors stem from a human donor with alopecia areata.

This chain links TRBV10-3 with TRBJ2-7, with 7 bases that match TRBD2. The CDR3 is made up of 15 amino acids. Germline V CDR1 and CDR2: ENHRY, SYGVKD. Trimming took 6 bases from V and 1 from J; bases not matched to a gene: 9. CDR3 coding DNA: TGTGCCATCAGATCGGTAGCGGGCGTTTCCTACGAGCAGTACTTC. This encodes CAIRSVAGVSYEQYF.

The chain links TRBV7-6 to TRBJ1-5, with D unresolved. Germline CDR1 and CDR2: SGHVS and FNYEAQ. Trimming pared 0 bases from V and 1 base from J, leaving 7 bases between. The CDR3 totals 15 residues. CDR3 sequence reads: CASSLAAGSNQPQHF. Written as DNA, the CDR3 is TGTGCCAGCAGCTTAGCGGCGGGGAGCAATCAGCCCCAGCATTTT.

J is TRBJ2-7 and V is TRBV13; 7 positions agree with TRBD2. Losses at the gene ends were 0 bases for V and 2 bases for J; bases not matched to a gene: 7. In germline, CDR1 is PRHDT, CDR2 FYEKMQ (reference sequence). CDR3 length: 16 amino acids. Here the CDR3 DNA reads TGTGCCAGCAGCTTAGGAGGGTCGGGGAGGGCCTACGAGCAGTACTTC. It is translated as CASSLGGSGRAYEQYF. Full variable domain (rest looked up from reference TRBV13 and TRBJ2-7): AAGVIQSPRHLIKEKRETATLKCYPIPRHDTVYWYQQGPGQDPQFLISFYEKMQSDKGSIPDRFSAQQFSDYHSELNMSSLELGDSALYFCASSLGGSGRAYEQYFGPGTRLTVT.

This chain joins TRBV7-3 and TRBJ2-5; tentatively, D is TRBD2 (7 bases). V shed 5 bases and J shed 1 base, with 17 bases lying between them. Germline CDR1 reads SGHTA; CDR2 reads FQGTGA. CDR3 length: 16 residues. CDR3 region: CASSPRGGGRQETQYF. The CDR3 nucleotides read TGTGCCAGCAGCCCCCGAGGGGGGGGACGCCAAGAGACCCAGTACTTC.

The rearrangement uses TRBV6-5 and TRBJ1-6; D unclear. V lost 0 bases and J lost 7, with 13 bases in between. Germline V gene lookup returns CDR1 MNHEY and CDR2 SVGAGI. The CDR3 totals 16 residues. This chain's CDR3 is CASSYSIEAGNSPLHF. For the CDR3, the DNA is TGTGCCAGCAGTTACTCGATTGAGGCAGGAAATTCACCCCTCCACTTT.

The V gene is TRBV6-5, the J gene TRBJ2-3; 10 bases are shared with TRBD2. The germline V gene encodes CDR1 MNHEY and CDR2 SVGAGI. The CDR3 sequence is 14 residues long. V dropped 5 bases and J dropped 4; count of bases not matched to a gene: 3. As DNA, the CDR3 is TGTGCCAGCAGTCATGGACTAGCGGCAGATACGCAGTATTTT. Encoded protein: CASSHGLAADTQYF.

On this clone: Other nucleotide sequences in the sample specify the same CDR3. This rearrangement joins TRBV20-1 to TRBJ1-2; D remains unclear. This CDR3 is 11 amino acids long. CDR1 and CDR2 (germline): DFQATT, SNEGSKA (reference sequence). The V end was cut by 1 base, the J end by 5 bases, with 5 bases between. The CDR3 region is CSARGGYGYTF. As DNA, the CDR3 is TGCAGTGCTAGAGGGGGTTATGGCTACACCTTC.

V usage is TRBV7-9 and J usage is TRBJ1-2; D is undetermined. V lost 5 bases and J lost 7, with 11 bases in between. This CDR3 has 12 residues. Germline V lookup: CDR1 SEHNR, CDR2 FQNEAQ (reference sequence). CDR3 amino acids: CASSGTFAGYTF. CDR3 nucleotide sequence: TGTGCCAGCAGCGGTACATTCGCTGGCTACACCTTC.

The chain links TRBV13 to TRBJ2-1; TRBD2 matches 16 bases. The germline V gene encodes CDR1 PRHDT and CDR2 FYEKMQ (reference sequence). V shed 5 bases, J shed 0 bases, and the junction held 4 bases outside the gene matches. The CDR3 consists of 18 residues. The CDR3 DNA is TGTGCCAGCAGCCCGGGGACTAGCGGGGGGGCCTCCTACAATGAGCAGTTCTTC. Translation: CASSPGTSGGASYNEQFF.

This clone was counted between two and nine times. V gene TRBV13 combines with J gene TRBJ2-5, with 10 bases that match TRBD1. The germline CDR1 and CDR2 sequences are PRHDT and FYEKMQ (reference sequence). V lost 4 bases and J lost 5; bases outside the gene matches: 7. This CDR3 comprises 15 residues. CDR3 loop: CASSYRDRGLETQYF. CDR3 DNA sequence: TGTGCCAGCAGCTACCGGGACAGGGGTTTGGAGACCCAGTACTTC.

The chain couples TRBV5-6 to TRBJ2-1, with a possible D match to TRBD2 (5 bases). CDR1 is SGHDT, CDR2 YYEEEE, per germline. Trimming removed 4 bases from V and 8 bases from J, with 16 bases in between. The CDR3 has 14 residues. The DNA of the CDR3 is TGTGCCAGCAGCCCCGGGATTCGTCTCGATGAGCAGTTCTTC. Its protein is CASSPGIRLDEQFF.

The genes are TRBV7-6 and TRBJ1-6; TRBD1 matches at 7 bases. Per germline, CDR1 SGHVS and CDR2 FNYEAQ. Trimming removed 1 base from V and 7 bases from J; junction bases left unmatched: 4. The CDR3 length is 15 residues. The CDR3 sequence: CASSLEGGLNSPLHF. The CDR3 region has the DNA TGTGCCAGCAGCTTAGAAGGGGGCCTAAATTCACCCCTCCACTTT.